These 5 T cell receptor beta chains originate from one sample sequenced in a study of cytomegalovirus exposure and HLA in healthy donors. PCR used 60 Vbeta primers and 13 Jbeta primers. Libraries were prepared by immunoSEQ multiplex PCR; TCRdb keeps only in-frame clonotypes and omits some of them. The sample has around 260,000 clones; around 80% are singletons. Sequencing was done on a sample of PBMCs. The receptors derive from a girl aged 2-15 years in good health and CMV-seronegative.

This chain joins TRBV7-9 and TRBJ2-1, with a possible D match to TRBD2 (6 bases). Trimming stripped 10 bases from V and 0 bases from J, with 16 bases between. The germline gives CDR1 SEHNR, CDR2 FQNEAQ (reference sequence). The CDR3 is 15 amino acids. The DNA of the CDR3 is TGTGCCACTACACCTACGGGAGACTCCTACAATGAGCAGTTCTTC. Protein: CATTPTGDSYNEQFF.

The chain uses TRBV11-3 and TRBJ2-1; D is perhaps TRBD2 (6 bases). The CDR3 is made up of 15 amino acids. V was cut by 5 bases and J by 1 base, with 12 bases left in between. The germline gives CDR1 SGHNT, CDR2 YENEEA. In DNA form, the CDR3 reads TGTGCCAGCAGCCGAACAGGAGGGTCCTACAATGAGCAGTTCTTC. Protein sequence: CASSRTGGSYNEQFF.

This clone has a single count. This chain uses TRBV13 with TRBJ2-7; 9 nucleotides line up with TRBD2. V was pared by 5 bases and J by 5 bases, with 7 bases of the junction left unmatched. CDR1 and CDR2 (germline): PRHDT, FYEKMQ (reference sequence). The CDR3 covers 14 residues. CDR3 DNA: TGTGCCAGCAGCCTCTTTAGCGGGAGTCACGAGCAGTACTTC. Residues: CASSLFSGSHEQYF.

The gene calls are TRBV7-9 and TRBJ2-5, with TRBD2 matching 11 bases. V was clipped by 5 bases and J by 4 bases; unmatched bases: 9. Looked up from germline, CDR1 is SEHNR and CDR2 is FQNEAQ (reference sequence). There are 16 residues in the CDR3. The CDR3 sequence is CASSPSLAGARETQYF. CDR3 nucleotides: TGTGCCAGCAGCCCCTCACTAGCGGGAGCGCGAGAGACCCAGTACTTC.

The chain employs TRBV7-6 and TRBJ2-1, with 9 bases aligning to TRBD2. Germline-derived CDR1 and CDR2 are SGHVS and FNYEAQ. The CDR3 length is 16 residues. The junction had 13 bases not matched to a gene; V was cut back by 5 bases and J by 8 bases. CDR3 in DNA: TGTGCCAGCAGCCCAAGACGCGGGGGGGCCAGGGATGAGCAGTTCTTC. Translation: CASSPRRGGARDEQFF.